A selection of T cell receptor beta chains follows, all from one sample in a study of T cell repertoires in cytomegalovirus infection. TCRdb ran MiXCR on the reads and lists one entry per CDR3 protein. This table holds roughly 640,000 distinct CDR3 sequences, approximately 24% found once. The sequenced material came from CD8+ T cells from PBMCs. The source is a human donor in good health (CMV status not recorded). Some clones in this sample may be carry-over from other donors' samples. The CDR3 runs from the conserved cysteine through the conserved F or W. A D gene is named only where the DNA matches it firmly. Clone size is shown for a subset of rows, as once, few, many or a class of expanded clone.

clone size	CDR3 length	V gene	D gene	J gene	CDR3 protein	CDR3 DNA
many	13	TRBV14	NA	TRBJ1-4	CASSQGRGYELFF	TGTGCCAGCAGCCAAGGAAGGGGTTACGAGCTGTTTTTT
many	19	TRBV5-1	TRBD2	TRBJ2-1	CASSTPSGGPPVHYNEQFF	TGCGCCAGCAGCACCCCTAGCGGGGGCCCACCAGTGCATTACAATGAGCAGTTCTTC
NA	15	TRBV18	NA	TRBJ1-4	CASSPFRDNLEKLFF	TGTGCCAGCTCACCCTTCCGGGACAACCTTGAAAAACTGTTTTTT
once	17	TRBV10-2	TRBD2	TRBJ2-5	CASSEWGLAGAQETQYF	TGCGCCAGCAGTGAGTGGGGACTAGCGGGGGCCCAAGAGACCCAGTACTTC
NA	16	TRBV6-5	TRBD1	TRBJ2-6	CASMTGFLAGANVLTF	TGTGCCAGCATGACAGGGTTCCTAGCTGGGGCCAACGTCCTGACTTTC
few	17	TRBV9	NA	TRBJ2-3	CASSVGKVSTISDTQYF	TGTGCCAGCAGCGTAGGGAAAGTATCCACCATTTCAGATACGCAGTATTTT
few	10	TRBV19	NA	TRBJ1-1	CASSGYGAFF	TGTGCCAGTAGTGGCTACGGAGCTTTCTTT
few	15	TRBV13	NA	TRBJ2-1	CASSSRTNSYNEQFF	TGTGCCAGCAGCTCCCGGACAAATTCCTACAATGAGCAGTTCTTC
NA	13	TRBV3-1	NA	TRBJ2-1	CASSQDGGNEQFF	TGTGCCAGCAGCCAAGATGGAGGGAATGAGCAGTTCTTC
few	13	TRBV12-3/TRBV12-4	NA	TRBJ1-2	CASSMTADYGYTF	TGTGCCAGCAGTATGACAGCCGACTATGGCTACACCTTC
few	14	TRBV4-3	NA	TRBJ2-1	CASSQDRHSNEQFF	TGCGCCAGCAGCCAAGATAGACACTCAAATGAGCAGTTCTTC
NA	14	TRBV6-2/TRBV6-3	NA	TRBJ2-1	CASTLRGRWSEQFF	TGTGCCAGCACCCTACGGGGGCGGTGGAGTGAGCAGTTCTTC
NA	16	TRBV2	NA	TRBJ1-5	CASSASTDNSNQPQHF	TGTGCCAGCAGTGCTTCGACTGATAATAGCAATCAGCCCCAGCATTTT
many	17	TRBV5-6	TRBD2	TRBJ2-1	CASSLAQRGGDDNEQFF	TGTGCCAGCAGCTTGGCGCAGCGGGGGGGTGACGACAATGAGCAGTTCTTC
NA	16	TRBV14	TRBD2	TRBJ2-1	CASSQVPAGGPNEQFF	TGTGCCAGCAGCCAAGTTCCGGCGGGGGGACCCAATGAGCAGTTCTTC
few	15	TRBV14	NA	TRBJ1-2	CASSQAGRLNYGYTF	TGTGCCAGCAGCCAAGCGGGACGGCTGAACTATGGCTACACCTTC
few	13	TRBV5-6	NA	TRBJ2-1	CASSFPSVHEQFF	TGTGCCAGCAGCTTTCCGAGTGTCCATGAGCAGTTCTTC
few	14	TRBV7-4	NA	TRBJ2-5	CASSLVGVQETQYF	TGTGCCAGCAGCTTAGTAGGCGTACAAGAGACCCAGTACTTC
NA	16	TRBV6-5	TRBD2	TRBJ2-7	CASSYSPSGGPYEQYF	TGTGCCAGCAGTTACTCGCCTAGCGGGGGCCCCTACGAGCAGTACTTC
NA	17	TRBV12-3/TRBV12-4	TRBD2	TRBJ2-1	CASSHRDYDPYYNEQFF	TGTGCCAGCAGTCACCGGGACTATGACCCCTACTACAATGAGCAGTTCTTC
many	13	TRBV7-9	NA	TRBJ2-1	CASSNRTNEKQFF	TGTGCCAGCAGCAACAGAACCAACGAGAAGCAGTTCTTC
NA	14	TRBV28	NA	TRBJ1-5	CASSWLYSNQPQHF	TGTGCCAGCAGTTGGCTCTATAGCAATCAGCCCCAGCATTTT
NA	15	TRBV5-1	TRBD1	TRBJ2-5	CASSGGQGTQETQYF	TGCGCCAGCAGCGGGGGACAGGGGACGCAAGAGACCCAGTACTTC
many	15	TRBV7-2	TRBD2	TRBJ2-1	CASSATSGRYNEQFF	TGTGCCAGCAGCGCGACTAGCGGTCGATACAATGAGCAGTTCTTC
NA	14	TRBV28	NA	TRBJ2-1	CASSSVGPSNEQFF	TGTGCCAGCAGTTCGGTGGGACCAAGTAATGAGCAGTTCTTC
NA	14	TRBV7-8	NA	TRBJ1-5	CASSSSGGAQPQHF	TGTGCCAGCAGCTCTTCGGGGGGGGCTCAGCCCCAGCATTTT
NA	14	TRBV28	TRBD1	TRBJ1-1	CASSAHRGQNEAFF	TGTGCCAGCAGTGCTCACAGGGGACAGAATGAAGCTTTCTTT
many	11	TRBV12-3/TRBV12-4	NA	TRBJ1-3	CASSSPDTIYF	TGTGCCAGCTCCAGTCCGGACACCATATATTTT
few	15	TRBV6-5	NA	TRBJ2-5	CASSYSITGLETQYF	TGTGCCAGCAGTTACTCGATTACTGGGCTGGAGACCCAGTACTTC
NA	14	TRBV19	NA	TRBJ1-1	CASRPLGGWHEAFF	TGTGCCAGTAGGCCCTTAGGGGGATGGCATGAAGCTTTCTTT
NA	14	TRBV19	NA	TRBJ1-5	CASRGVSRNQPQHF	TGTGCCAGTAGAGGGGTCTCTCGCAATCAGCCCCAGCATTTT
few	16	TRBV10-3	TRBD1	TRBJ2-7	CAISEERTGKNYEQYF	TGTGCCATCAGTGAGGAACGGACAGGGAAAAACTACGAGCAGTACTTC
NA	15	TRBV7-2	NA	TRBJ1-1	CASSLIGQRGTEAFF	TGTGCCAGCAGCTTAATAGGGCAAAGGGGCACTGAAGCTTTCTTT